These 32 T cell receptor beta chains originate from one sample sequenced in a study of OX40 agonist ivuxolimab in advanced cancers. Measured with immunoSEQ multiplex PCR; TCRdb has only the in-frame clones, and not every one. This table holds more than 55,000 clones, less than 90% found once. The input for sequencing was CD4+ or CD8+ T cells sorted from blood, taken in a trial of the OX40 agonist ivuxolimab. These receptors all come from an adult with an advanced solid tumor such as melanoma, head and neck, liver or kidney cancer.

This clone appeared once. V is TRBV6-5 and J is TRBJ1-2; the match to TRBD1 covers 10 bases. The J segment lost 4 bases and the V segment lost 4 bases, leaving 3 bases of the junction unmatched. The germline V gene has CDR1 MNHEY and CDR2 SVGAGI. The CDR3 totals 14 residues. CDR3 sequence reads: CASSSRDRGYGYTF. CDR3 in DNA: TGTGCCAGCAGTTCACGGGACAGGGGCTATGGCTACACCTTC.

The rearrangement uses TRBV7-8 and TRBJ1-1, with 8 bases identical to TRBD1. This CDR3 spans 14 amino acids. Germline V lookup: CDR1 SGHVS, CDR2 FQNEAQ. V was clipped by 1 base and J by 6 bases; unmatched bases: 4. CDR3 DNA: TGTGCCAGCAGCTTAGGGGGACAGGCGTCTGAAGCTTTCTTT. It codes for CASSLGGQASEAFF.

The V and J genes are TRBV2 and TRBJ1-2; TRBD1 aligns across 8 bases. The V and J ends lost 6 bases and 10 bases, in that order; junction bases with no gene match: 7. Germline loops: CDR1 SNHLY, CDR2 FYNNEI. The CDR3 loop spans 12 amino acids. CDR3 in amino acids: CASSRTGIDYTF. The CDR3 DNA follows: TGTGCCAGCAGCCGGACAGGGATTGACTACACCTTC.

A single count supports this clone. This chain connects TRBV5-6 to TRBJ1-5; D gene unclear. The V gene lost 4 bases and the J gene lost 1 base, with 3 bases spanning the gap. Germline V lookup: CDR1 SGHDT, CDR2 YYEEEE. The CDR3 is 12 amino acids. The CDR3 DNA reads as TGTGCCAGCAGCCAGAGCAATCAGCCCCAGCATTTT. Translating gives CASSQSNQPQHF.

For this clone: A read error may produce the germline difference seen at one junction end. The rearrangement links TRBV7-7 to TRBJ2-1; 7 positions agree with TRBD1. The CDR3 runs to 18 residues. CDR1 is SSHAT, CDR2 FNYEAQ, per germline (reference sequence). CDR3 residues: CASSLYSPDRVASNEQFF. The CDR3 DNA is TGTGCTAGCAGCTTATACTCCCCCGACAGGGTTGCATCCAATGAGCAGTTCTTC.

A single count supports this clone. The chain joins TRBV20-1 to TRBJ2-7; D may be TRBD1 (5 bases). Deletions cut 1 base from V and 12 bases from J, with 13 bases between. This CDR3 contains 11 residues. Germline V lookup: CDR1 DFQATT, CDR2 SNEGSKA (reference sequence). This chain's CDR3 is CSARGGPVAYF. The CDR3 DNA is TGCAGTGCTAGAGGGGGCCCCGTCGCGTACTTC.

This chain joins TRBV20-1 and TRBJ1-1; no definite D call. Germline V gene data show CDR1 as DFQATT and CDR2 as SNEGSKA (reference sequence). Deletions cut 5 bases from V and 1 base from J, with 2 bases between. The CDR3 runs 10 residues. The DNA for the CDR3 is TGCAGTGCTGCGAACACTGAAGCTTTCTTT. This codes for CSAANTEAFF.

The V and J genes are TRBV5-1 and TRBJ1-1; D perhaps matches TRBD1 (6 bases). CDR3 size: 13 residues. From germline, CDR1 is SGHRS and CDR2 YFSETQ. The germline V and J ends were trimmed by 2 bases and 6 bases, with 11 bases remaining between them. CDR3 protein: CASSFSGGAEAFF. CDR3 nucleotides: TGCGCCAGCAGCTTCTCGGGGGGCGCTGAAGCTTTCTTT.

J is TRBJ2-2 and V is TRBV5-5, with D perhaps matching TRBD2 (5 bases). Germline V CDR1 and CDR2: SGHKS, YYEKEE (reference sequence). V lost 0 bases and J lost 4, with 13 bases in between. This CDR3 contains 16 residues. The CDR3, as DNA: TGTGCCAGCAGCTTGGATCATTTCCGGGGCACCGGGGAGCTGTTTTTT. Residues: CASSLDHFRGTGELFF.

V is TRBV28 and J is TRBJ1-4, with unresolved D. The CDR3 contains 12 residues. V lost 6 bases and J lost 8, with 10 bases in between. Germline-derived CDR1 and CDR2 are MDHEN and SYDVKM. CDR3 nucleotides: TGTGCCAGCAGGAACTTCGGGGAAAAACTGTTTTTT. Translating it yields CASRNFGEKLFF.

The rearrangement links TRBV6-1 to TRBJ2-1; D is ambiguous. There are 14 residues in the CDR3. Looked up from germline, CDR1 is MNHNS and CDR2 is SASEGT. The germline V and J ends were trimmed by 4 bases and 7 bases, with 14 bases remaining between them. Written as DNA, the CDR3 is TGTGCCAGCAGTGTTGTGAGGTCAGGTAATGAGCAGTTCTTC. Its protein product is CASSVVRSGNEQFF.

The chain has TRBV19 and TRBJ2-1; the match to TRBD2 covers 9 bases. The CDR3 totals 14 residues. Germline CDR1 and CDR2: LNHDA and SQIVND (reference sequence). Losses at the gene ends were 4 bases for V and 5 bases for J; bases not matched to a gene: 3. The CDR3 DNA follows: TGTGCCAGTAGTAGGGGACTAGCAAACAATGAGCAGTTCTTC. Amino acid sequence: CASSRGLANNEQFF.

This clone was detected a few times. The rearrangement uses TRBV10-3 and TRBJ2-7; D may correspond to TRBD1 or TRBD2 (5 bases each). Deletions cut 8 bases from V and 2 bases from J, with 10 bases between. The length of the CDR3 is 12 residues. Germline CDR1 reads ENHRY; CDR2 reads SYGVKD. The CDR3 bases are TGTGCCATCCGGGGCGAAGCCTACGAGCAGTACTTC. This codes for CAIRGEAYEQYF.

This chain links TRBV27 with TRBJ1-1; D may be TRBD1 (5 bases). In germline, CDR1 is MNHEY, CDR2 SMNVEV (reference sequence). V dropped 4 bases and J dropped 0 bases, with 9 bases sitting between them. The CDR3 length is 14 residues. In DNA form, the CDR3 reads TGTGCCAGCAGTTCGGGGCTTATGAACACTGAAGCTTTCTTT. It codes for CASSSGLMNTEAFF.

The chain combines TRBV19 with TRBJ2-5; 13 positions match TRBD2. V trimming: 5 bases; J trimming: 1 base; junction bases outside the gene matches: 4. The CDR3 consists of 16 residues. The germline gives CDR1 LNHDA, CDR2 SQIVND (reference sequence). The CDR3 loop is CASSSGLAGSQETQYF. The CDR3 DNA reads as TGTGCCAGTAGTTCGGGACTAGCGGGGTCCCAAGAGACCCAGTACTTC.

The chain combines TRBV19 with TRBJ2-5; tentative D call: TRBD1 (5 bases). The CDR3 has 17 amino acids. The germline V gene has CDR1 LNHDA and CDR2 SQIVND (reference sequence). The ends were cut back, 3 bases at V and 4 bases at J, with 21 bases in the middle. In nucleotides, the CDR3 is TGTGCCAGTAGTATTATACGAGGCCCGGCAGGGTTAGAGACCCAGTACTTC. This gives the protein CASSIIRGPAGLETQYF.

The chain is built from TRBV6-4 and TRBJ1-1, with D unresolved. The ends were cut back, 4 bases at V and 0 bases at J, with 6 bases in the middle. CDR3 length: 13 residues. CDR1 and CDR2 (germline): MRHNA, SNTAGT. CDR3 in amino acids: CASSASLNTEAFF. As DNA, the CDR3 is TGTGCCAGCAGTGCCAGCCTGAACACTGAAGCTTTCTTT.

The chain links TRBV11-2 to TRBJ2-7; perhaps TRBD2 as D (6 bases). This CDR3 is 14 amino acids long. From germline, CDR1 is SGHAT and CDR2 FQNNGV. V dropped 1 base and J dropped 4 bases, with 11 bases sitting between them. CDR3 coding DNA: TGTGCCAGCAGCTTAGGCGGGATGGGATACGAGCAGTACTTC. Residues: CASSLGGMGYEQYF. Looking up the rest from reference TRBV11-2 and TRBJ2-7 gives the full variable domain: EAGVAQSPRYKIIEKRQSVAFWCNPISGHATLYWYQQILGQGPKLLIQFQNNGVVDDSQLPKDRFSAERLKGVDSTLKIQPAKLEDSAVYLCASSLGGMGYEQYFGPGTRLTVT.

V gene TRBV30 combines with J gene TRBJ1-6, with D possibly being TRBD1 (6 bases). V dropped 0 bases and J dropped 8 bases, with 11 bases sitting between them. CDR1 GTSNPN and CDR2 SVGIG come from the germline V gene (reference sequence). CDR3 length: 14 residues. The CDR3 loop reads CAWSVGQGYSPLHF. CDR3 in DNA: TGTGCCTGGAGTGTGGGTCAGGGGTATTCACCCCTCCACTTT.

The chain carries TRBV11-2 and TRBJ2-3; the D is unclear. The CDR3 covers 14 residues. V lost 1 base and J lost 3, with 8 bases in between. CDR1 and CDR2 (germline): SGHAT, FQNNGV. The CDR3 reads CASSLVGRTDTQYF. The CDR3 DNA is TGTGCCAGCAGCTTAGTCGGACGGACAGATACGCAGTATTTT.

The genes are TRBV4-1 and TRBJ1-5, with D possibly being TRBD1 (6 bases). Germline CDR1 and CDR2: MGHRA and YSYEKL. Trimming pared 1 base from V and 0 bases from J, leaving 16 bases between. This CDR3 has 18 amino acids. Here the CDR3 reads CASSQVTGKGNSNQPQHF. Here the CDR3 DNA reads TGCGCCAGCAGCCAAGTCACAGGGAAGGGCAATAGCAATCAGCCCCAGCATTTT.

The chain combines TRBV2 with TRBJ2-2; D uncertain. CDR1 and CDR2 from the germline V gene are SNHLY and FYNNEI. The V end was cut by 8 bases, the J end by 4 bases, with 14 bases between. The CDR3 has 14 residues. CDR3 nucleotides: TGTGCCAGCGGTGGTGGGCTCTTCACCGGGGAGCTGTTTTTT. The encoded protein is CASGGGLFTGELFF. Full variable domain (remainder filled in from reference TRBV2 and TRBJ2-2): EPEVTQTPSHQVTQMGQEVILRCVPISNHLYFYWYRQILGQKVEFLVSFYNNEISEKSEIFDDQFSVERPDGSNFTLKIRSTKLEDSAMYFCASGGGLFTGELFFGEGSRLTVL.

V gene TRBV19 combines with J gene TRBJ1-1, with 7 bases aligning to TRBD1. The CDR3 sequence is 12 residues long. Germline values: CDR1 LNHDA, CDR2 SQIVND (reference sequence). Trimming at V came to 4 bases and at J to 8 bases, leaving 4 bases not matched to a gene. The CDR3 DNA reads TGTGCCAGTAGTACCCGGGACAGAGAAGCTTTCTTT. This encodes CASSTRDREAFF.

The chain carries TRBV9 and TRBJ1-2, with 8 bases that match TRBD1. The J segment lost 4 bases and the V segment lost 4 bases, leaving 9 bases of the junction unmatched. This CDR3 spans 15 amino acids. Germline values: CDR1 SGDLS, CDR2 YYNGEE. The DNA for the CDR3 is TGTGCCAGCAGCCCGGGACAGGCATCCCTCTATGGCTACACCTTC. Protein product: CASSPGQASLYGYTF.

The V call is TRBV19, the J call TRBJ1-5, with a weak D call TRBD1 (5 bases). The CDR3 is made up of 17 amino acids. Trimming removed 3 bases at V and 5 bases at J, with 20 bases between. Germline V gene sequence: CDR1 LNHDA, CDR2 SQIVND (reference sequence). The DNA of the CDR3 is TGTGCCAGTAGTATGCCCGGTACCGGGGCAGACCATCAGCCCCAGCATTTT. Protein product: CASSMPGTGADHQPQHF.

The chain combines TRBV5-1 with TRBJ2-2, with D uncertain. CDR1 is SGHRS and CDR2 is YFSETQ in the germline V gene. This CDR3 has 12 residues. V lost 7 bases, J lost 7 bases, and 11 bases lay in between. The CDR3 here is CASAFINGELFF. CDR3 nucleotides: TGCGCCAGCGCTTTCATTAACGGGGAGCTGTTTTTT.

This clone appeared once. J is TRBJ1-5 and V is TRBV7-2; possible D gene TRBD1, 6 bases. The V gene lost 4 bases and the J gene lost 3 bases, with 16 bases spanning the gap. Germline V CDR1 and CDR2: SGHTA, FQGNSA. The CDR3 is made up of 16 amino acids. This CDR3 reads CASSSPGTRFNQPQHF. The DNA for the CDR3 is TGTGCCAGCAGCTCCCCCGGGACACGATTCAATCAGCCCCAGCATTTT.

This clone has just a few counts. This rearrangement joins TRBV7-9 to TRBJ2-3, with no clear D. The CDR3 spans 13 residues. V shed 5 bases and J shed 5 bases, with 11 bases lying between them. Germline V gene data show CDR1 as SEHNR and CDR2 as FQNEAQ (reference sequence). CDR3 nucleotides: TGTGCCAGCAGCCCCCTATACCGAGATACGCAGTATTTT. Translated: CASSPLYRDTQYF.

This chain uses TRBV6-6 with TRBJ2-7; TRBD1 might be the D (6 bases). Trimming shortened V by 2 bases and J by 5 bases, and 16 bases separated the two germline ends. CDR1 MNHNY and CDR2 SVGAGI come from the germline V gene (reference sequence). This CDR3 comprises 15 residues. As DNA, the CDR3 is TGTGCCAGCAGTTACAACAGGGCGGTCGGTAACGAGCAGTACTTC. Its protein is CASSYNRAVGNEQYF.

The chain has TRBV27 and TRBJ1-6; D is possibly TRBD1 (6 bases). The CDR3 covers 19 residues. Per germline, CDR1 MNHEY and CDR2 SMNVEV (reference sequence). V was shortened by 6 bases and J by 5 bases, with 26 bases between the two germline ends. The CDR3 bases are TGTGCCAGCAGGGACTTGGTGACAGGAGCCTCGGTTGATAATTCACCCCTCCACTTT. Its translation: CASRDLVTGASVDNSPLHF.

This clone was detected once. The chain carries TRBV6-1 and TRBJ2-7; D remains unclear. CDR1 MNHNS and CDR2 SASEGT come from the germline V gene. The CDR3 totals 14 residues. V dropped 1 base and J dropped 2 bases, with 9 bases sitting between them. CDR3 residues: CASSEVDATYEQYF. In nucleotides, the CDR3 is TGTGCCAGCAGTGAAGTCGACGCCACCTACGAGCAGTACTTC.

The chain has TRBV7-3 and TRBJ2-2, with D unclear. V was trimmed by 5 bases and J by 0 bases, leaving 7 bases between them. From germline, CDR1 is SGHTA and CDR2 FQGTGA. CDR3 length equals 14 residues. In DNA form, the CDR3 reads TGTGCCAGCAGCCCCCACTCGAACACCGGGGAGCTGTTTTTT. Encoded protein: CASSPHSNTGELFF.